These 8 T cell receptor beta chains were sequenced from one sample in a study of T cell responses to AZD1222 COVID-19 vaccine. Repertoires were generated with immunoSEQ multiplex PCR, while TCRdb's copy carries only in-frame clones and drops some. This table holds around 100,000 clones, around nine tenths found once. Sequenced material: peripheral blood, taken on day 0 of AZD1222 vaccination. These receptors were obtained from an adult in good health.

The V call is TRBV10-3, the J call TRBJ2-7; 10 nucleotides match TRBD2. CDR3 length: 15 amino acids. Germline CDR1 ENHRY, CDR2 SYGVKD. The V and J ends lost 3 bases and 7 bases, in that order; junction bases with no gene match: 9. The CDR3 DNA reads as TGTGCCATCAGTGATTCTAGCGGGAGTGTAAGGGAGCAGTACTTC. This sequence encodes CAISDSSGSVREQYF.

The rearrangement joins TRBV1 to TRBJ1-2; the DNA was not compared with TRBD1, the D call given in the table. TRBV1 is tagged as a pseudogene. The CDR3 is made up of 15 amino acids. The CDR3 is CTSSWRARTGDGYTF. CDR3 coding DNA: TGCACCAGCAGCTGGCGAGCTCGGACAGGGGATGGCTACACCTTC.

J is TRBJ1-5 and V is TRBV6-1; TRBD1 matches 8 bases. CDR1 MNHNS and CDR2 SASEGT come from the germline V gene. V shed 3 bases, J shed 5 bases, and the junction held 6 bases outside the gene matches. This CDR3 has 15 amino acids. Here the CDR3 reads CASSEPTTGDQPQHF. Written as DNA, the CDR3 is TGTGCCAGCAGTGAGCCTACGACAGGGGATCAGCCCCAGCATTTT.

The rearrangement links TRBV18 to TRBJ1-4, with D perhaps matching TRBD1 (6 bases). V was shortened by 5 bases and J by 0 bases, with 7 bases between the two germline ends. The CDR3 contains 14 residues. The germline V gene has CDR1 KGHSH and CDR2 LQKENI. The CDR3 coding sequence is TGTGCCAGCTCAGAGGGGGCAACTAATGAAAAACTGTTTTTT. It translates to CASSEGATNEKLFF.

The chain combines TRBV5-1 with TRBJ1-1; no definite D call. The V gene's germline CDR1 is SGHRS and CDR2 YFSETQ. With 0 bases removed from V and 3 bases from J, the gap between germline ends came to 6 bases. This CDR3 contains 13 residues. In DNA, the CDR3 is TGCGCCAGCAGCTTGGTGCAAGACACTGAAGCTTTCTTT. Its translation: CASSLVQDTEAFF.

V is TRBV30 and J is TRBJ2-1, with D perhaps TRBD2 (6 bases). Trimming stripped 2 bases from V and 4 bases from J, with 9 bases between. Germline CDR1 GTSNPN, CDR2 SVGIG (reference sequence). The CDR3 sequence is 13 residues long. The CDR3 region is CAWSLGGYNEQFF. CDR3 nucleotide sequence: TGTGCCTGGAGTCTGGGGGGTTACAATGAGCAGTTCTTC. Looking up the rest from reference TRBV30 and TRBJ2-1 gives the full variable domain: SQTIHQWPATLVQPVGSPLSLECTVEGTSNPNLYWYRQAAGRGLQLLFYSVGIGQISSEVPQNLSASRPQDRQFILSSKKLLLSDSGFYLCAWSLGGYNEQFFGPGTRLTVL.

This chain connects TRBV3-1 (or the pseudogene TRBV3-2) to TRBJ1-3; D possibly corresponds to TRBD1 (5 bases). The germline V gene has CDR1 LGHDT and CDR2 YNNKEL (reference sequence). The CDR3 totals 17 residues. V was shortened by 5 bases and J by 5 bases, with 22 bases between the two germline ends. The CDR3 here is CASSLGEALLLRNTIYF. The CDR3 nucleotides read TGTGCCAGCAGCTTGGGGGAGGCGTTACTCCTGAGAAACACCATATATTTT.

The CDR3 here is CASRLGLVGEQYF. CDR3 DNA: TGTGCCAGCAGACTGGGACTAGTGGGCGAGCAGTACTTC. The chain is built from TRBV12-3 or TRBV12-4 and TRBJ2-7; 8 nucleotides match TRBD2. This CDR3 contains 13 residues. Trimming at V came to 6 bases and at J to 6 bases, leaving 7 bases not matched to a gene.